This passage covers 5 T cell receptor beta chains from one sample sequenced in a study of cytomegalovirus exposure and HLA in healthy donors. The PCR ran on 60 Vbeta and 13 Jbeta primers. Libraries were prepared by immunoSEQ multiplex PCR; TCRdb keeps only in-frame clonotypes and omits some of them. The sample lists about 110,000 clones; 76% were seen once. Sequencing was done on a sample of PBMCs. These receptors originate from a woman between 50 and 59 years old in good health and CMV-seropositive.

CDR3 loop: CASRGDSPYTGELFF. The CDR3 nucleotides are TGTGCCAGCAGGGGGGACAGCCCCTACACCGGGGAGCTGTTTTTT. The rearrangement uses TRBV25-1 and TRBJ2-2; 7 nucleotides agree with TRBD1. V was pared by 6 bases and J by 3 bases, with 7 bases of the junction left unmatched. Germline V gene sequence: CDR1 MGHDK, CDR2 SYGVNS. This CDR3 contains 15 residues.

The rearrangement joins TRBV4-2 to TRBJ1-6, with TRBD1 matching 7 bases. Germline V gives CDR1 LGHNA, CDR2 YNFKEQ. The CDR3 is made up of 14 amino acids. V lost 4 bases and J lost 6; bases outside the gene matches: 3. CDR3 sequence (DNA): TGTGCCAGCAGCCGGGACAGAGTTAATTCACCCCTCCACTTT. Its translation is CASSRDRVNSPLHF.

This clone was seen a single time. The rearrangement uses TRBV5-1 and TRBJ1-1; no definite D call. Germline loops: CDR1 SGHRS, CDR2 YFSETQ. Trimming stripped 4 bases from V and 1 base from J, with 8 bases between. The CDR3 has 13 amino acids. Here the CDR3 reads CASSPGGNTEAFF. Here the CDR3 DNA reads TGCGCCAGCAGCCCCGGAGGGAACACTGAAGCTTTCTTT.

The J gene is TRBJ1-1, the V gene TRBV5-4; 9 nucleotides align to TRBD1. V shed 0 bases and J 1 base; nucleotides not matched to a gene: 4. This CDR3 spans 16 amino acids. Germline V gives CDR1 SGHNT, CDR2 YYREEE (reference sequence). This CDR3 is CASSLGDREGNTEAFF. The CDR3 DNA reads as TGTGCCAGCAGCTTGGGGGACAGGGAGGGGAACACTGAAGCTTTCTTT.

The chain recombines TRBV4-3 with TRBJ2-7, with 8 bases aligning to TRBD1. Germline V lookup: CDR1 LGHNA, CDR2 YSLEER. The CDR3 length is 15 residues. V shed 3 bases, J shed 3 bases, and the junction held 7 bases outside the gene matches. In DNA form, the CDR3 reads TGCGCCAGCAGCCAGGTACCGGGACAGGTCTACGAGCAGTACTTC. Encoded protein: CASSQVPGQVYEQYF.